This T cell receptor beta chain is from a study of response to subunit inactivated influenza vaccine. The CDR3 sequence is 16 residues long. Germline V lookup: CDR1 LNHDA, CDR2 SQIVND (reference sequence). V was shortened by 3 bases and J by 0 bases, with 13 bases between the two germline ends. TCRdb independently ran MiXCR on the RT-PCR reads; one entry per CDR3 protein. The sample contains 200,000 to 300,000 distinct CDR3 sequences, more than 9% of which appear only once. The chain joins TRBV19 to TRBJ2-3; maybe TRBD2 (6 bases). Source: non-naive T cells sorted from PBMCs, taken around 14 days before vaccination. The sequence came from a man aged 45 to 65 who received an inactivated influenza vaccine. CDR3 coding DNA: TGTGCCAGTAGTATCCGTGGGACTTCGAGCACAGATACGCAGTATTTT. This gives the protein CASSIRGTSSTDTQYF.